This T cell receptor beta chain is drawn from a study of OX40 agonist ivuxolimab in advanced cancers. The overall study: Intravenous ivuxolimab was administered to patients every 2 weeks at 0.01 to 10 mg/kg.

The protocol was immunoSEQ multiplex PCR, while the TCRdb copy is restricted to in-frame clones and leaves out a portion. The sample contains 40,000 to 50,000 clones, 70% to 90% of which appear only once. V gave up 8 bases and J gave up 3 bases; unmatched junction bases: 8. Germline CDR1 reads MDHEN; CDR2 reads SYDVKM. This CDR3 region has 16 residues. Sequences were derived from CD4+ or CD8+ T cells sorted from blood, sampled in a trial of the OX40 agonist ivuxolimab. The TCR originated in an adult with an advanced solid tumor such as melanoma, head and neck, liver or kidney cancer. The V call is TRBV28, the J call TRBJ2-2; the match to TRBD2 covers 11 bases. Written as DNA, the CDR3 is TGTGCCAGCTTTATAGGGACTAGCGGCCACACCGGGGAGCTGTTTTTT. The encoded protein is CASFIGTSGHTGELFF.